The rows below give T cell receptor beta chains drawn from one sample of a study of T cell repertoires and Cas9 in healthy adults. This table comes from immunoSEQ multiplex PCR, and its TCRdb copy is limited to in-frame clones, with some not included. Of tens of thousands of clones in the sample, under 95% were seen once. Sequenced: CD4+ effector T cells (CD127+, CD25-, CD137-, CD154-) from PBMCs; culture status not recorded. The receptors derive from a human donor in good health. Both conserved end residues are part of each CDR3. The order of the fields is CDR3 protein, CDR3 DNA, clone size, J gene, V gene, D gene. D genes are given only for firm matches. Expanded clones are given a class, and other clones once, few, many or no size at all.

CDR3aa: CASSGNRPLYGYTF
CDR3nt: TGTGCCAGCAGTGGGAATCGACCCCTCTATGGCTACACCTTC
abundance: NA
j_gene: TRBJ1-2
v_gene: TRBV6-1
d_gene: NA

CDR3aa: CASSPRVNLNTEAFF
CDR3nt: TGTGCCAGCAGTCCAAGGGTCAACTTGAACACTGAAGCTTTCTTT
abundance: NA
j_gene: TRBJ1-1
v_gene: TRBV27
d_gene: NA

CDR3aa: CASSAGQGAGPQHF
CDR3nt: TGTGCCAGCAGCGCAGGACAGGGGGCAGGGCCCCAGCATTTT
abundance: NA
j_gene: TRBJ1-5
v_gene: TRBV13
d_gene: TRBD1

CDR3aa: CASSPSAGNTIYF
CDR3nt: TGTGCCAGCAGCCCCAGCGCGGGAAACACCATATATTTT
abundance: once
j_gene: TRBJ1-3
v_gene: TRBV7-3
d_gene: NA

CDR3aa: CASSQGGRSETQYF
CDR3nt: TGTGCCAGCAGCCAAGGTGGCAGGTCGGAGACCCAGTACTTC
abundance: few
j_gene: TRBJ2-5
v_gene: TRBV14
d_gene: NA

CDR3aa: CASSTTSGGYTF
CDR3nt: TGCGCCAGCAGCACGACGTCCGGAGGCTACACCTTC
abundance: once
j_gene: TRBJ1-2
v_gene: TRBV5-1
d_gene: NA

CDR3aa: CASSPSGQKETQYF
CDR3nt: TGTGCCAGCAGCCCCTCCGGTCAGAAAGAGACCCAGTACTTC
abundance: NA
j_gene: TRBJ2-5
v_gene: TRBV5-5
d_gene: NA

CDR3aa: CASPRPEGSTDTQYF
CDR3nt: TGTGCCAGCCCCCGACCGGAGGGGAGCACAGATACGCAGTATTTT
abundance: NA
j_gene: TRBJ2-3
v_gene: TRBV18
d_gene: NA

CDR3aa: CASSPQGQKGNTIYF
CDR3nt: TGTGCCAGCAGCCCGCAAGGACAGAAAGGAAACACCATATATTTT
abundance: NA
j_gene: TRBJ1-3
v_gene: TRBV5-5
d_gene: NA

CDR3aa: CASSDKKSNQPQHF
CDR3nt: TGTGCCAGCAGCGACAAAAAGAGCAATCAGCCCCAGCATTTT
abundance: NA
j_gene: TRBJ1-5
v_gene: TRBV2
d_gene: NA

CDR3aa: CASSQDYRANYEQYF
CDR3nt: TGCGCCAGCAGCCAAGATTACAGGGCGAACTACGAGCAGTACTTC
abundance: NA
j_gene: TRBJ2-7
v_gene: TRBV4-3
d_gene: NA

CDR3aa: CSGLSTDTQYF
CDR3nt: TGCAGTGGCCTGAGCACAGATACGCAGTATTTT
abundance: NA
j_gene: TRBJ2-3
v_gene: TRBV20-1
d_gene: NA

CDR3aa: CASSSSPLPAKNIQYF
CDR3nt: TGCGCCAGCAGCTCCAGTCCGTTACCAGCCAAAAACATTCAGTACTTC
abundance: NA
j_gene: TRBJ2-4
v_gene: TRBV5-1
d_gene: NA

CDR3aa: CASSLTGHLNTEAFF
CDR3nt: TGTGCCAGCAGCCTCACAGGACATTTGAACACTGAAGCTTTCTTT
abundance: NA
j_gene: TRBJ1-1
v_gene: TRBV7-9
d_gene: NA

CDR3aa: CASSLRTSGGTGEQYF
CDR3nt: TGCGCCAGCAGCTTGAGAACTAGCGGAGGAACGGGCGAGCAGTACTTC
abundance: NA
j_gene: TRBJ2-7
v_gene: TRBV5-1
d_gene: TRBD2

CDR3aa: CASSARQDRSGNTIYF
CDR3nt: TGTGCCAGCAGCGCAAGACAGGACCGTTCTGGAAACACCATATATTTT
abundance: NA
j_gene: TRBJ1-3
v_gene: TRBV5-5
d_gene: NA

CDR3aa: CASSGTRPGPGNEQFF
CDR3nt: TGTGCCAGCAGCGGAACCCGGCCCGGGCCAGGAAATGAGCAGTTCTTC
abundance: NA
j_gene: TRBJ2-1
v_gene: TRBV7-9
d_gene: NA

CDR3aa: CASSLEAGAGTNTGELFF
CDR3nt: TGTGCCAGCAGCCTAGAAGCGGGGGCCGGAACGAACACCGGGGAGCTGTTTTTT
abundance: NA
j_gene: TRBJ2-2
v_gene: TRBV7-6
d_gene: TRBD2

CDR3aa: CASSVRPGIKLHGELFF
CDR3nt: TGTGCCAGCAGCGTACGACCCGGGATAAAGCTTCACGGGGAGCTGTTTTTT
abundance: NA
j_gene: TRBJ2-2
v_gene: TRBV9
d_gene: NA

CDR3aa: CASGLTGWGRRNTIYF
CDR3nt: TGTGCCAGCGGACTAACTGGTTGGGGAAGGCGAAACACCATATATTTT
abundance: NA
j_gene: TRBJ1-3
v_gene: TRBV7-2
d_gene: NA

CDR3aa: CSVATGVESPLHF
CDR3nt: TGCAGCGTTGCGACAGGGGTGGAATCACCCCTCCACTTT
abundance: once
j_gene: TRBJ1-6
v_gene: TRBV29-1
d_gene: TRBD1

CDR3aa: CASSSPDRGVTGELFF
CDR3nt: TGTGCCAGCAGCTCACCGGACAGGGGAGTCACCGGGGAGCTGTTTTTT
abundance: NA
j_gene: TRBJ2-2
v_gene: TRBV7-2
d_gene: TRBD1

CDR3aa: CASSLGGSNYEQYF
CDR3nt: TGTGCCAGCAGCTTAGGAGGCTCGAACTACGAGCAGTACTTC
abundance: once
j_gene: TRBJ2-7
v_gene: TRBV7-2
d_gene: NA

CDR3aa: CASSGRGGREETQYF
CDR3nt: TGTGCCAGCAGTGGTCGTGGAGGGCGAGAGGAGACCCAGTACTTC
abundance: NA
j_gene: TRBJ2-5
v_gene: TRBV25-1
d_gene: NA

CDR3aa: CASSPRIDSPLHF
CDR3nt: TGTGCCAGCAGCCCAAGAATAGATTCACCCCTCCACTTT
abundance: NA
j_gene: TRBJ1-6
v_gene: TRBV9
d_gene: NA

CDR3aa: CATSTRASLAGGYEQYF
CDR3nt: TGTGCCACCAGCACCCGAGCCTCCCTAGCGGGGGGCTACGAGCAGTACTTC
abundance: NA
j_gene: TRBJ2-7
v_gene: TRBV15
d_gene: TRBD2

CDR3aa: CASSQQWTRQDGYTF
CDR3nt: TGCGCCAGCAGCCAGCAGTGGACGCGGCAGGATGGCTACACCTTC
abundance: NA
j_gene: TRBJ1-2
v_gene: TRBV4-3
d_gene: NA

CDR3aa: CSSRSGEETQYF
CDR3nt: TGCAGCTCGCGGTCAGGGGAAGAGACCCAGTACTTC
abundance: NA
j_gene: TRBJ2-5
v_gene: TRBV29-1
d_gene: NA

CDR3aa: CASSTGSWNEKLFF
CDR3nt: TGTGCCAGCAGCACAGGGAGTTGGAATGAAAAACTGTTTTTT
abundance: NA
j_gene: TRBJ1-4
v_gene: TRBV5-6
d_gene: NA

CDR3aa: CASSSRLAGGVGEQFF
CDR3nt: TGTGCCAGCAGCTCAAGACTAGCGGGAGGTGTAGGTGAGCAGTTCTTC
abundance: NA
j_gene: TRBJ2-1
v_gene: TRBV11-3
d_gene: TRBD2

CDR3aa: CASSLAGALLQETQYF
CDR3nt: TGCGCCAGCAGCTTGGCAGGGGCCCTTCTGCAAGAGACCCAGTACTTC
abundance: NA
j_gene: TRBJ2-5
v_gene: TRBV5-1
d_gene: NA

CDR3aa: CASSLQLPHSGRTDTQYF
CDR3nt: TGTGCCAGCAGCTTACAATTGCCACATAGCGGGAGGACAGATACGCAGTATTTT
abundance: once
j_gene: TRBJ2-3
v_gene: TRBV7-3
d_gene: TRBD2

CDR3aa: CASSFGLAGGLDNEQFF
CDR3nt: TGTGCCAGCAGTTTCGGACTAGCGGGGGGGCTCGACAATGAGCAGTTCTTC
abundance: few
j_gene: TRBJ2-1
v_gene: TRBV9
d_gene: TRBD2

CDR3aa: CASSAGFAPYEQYF
CDR3nt: TGTGCCAGCAGTGCCGGCTTCGCCCCCTACGAGCAGTACTTC
abundance: NA
j_gene: TRBJ2-7
v_gene: TRBV11-3
d_gene: NA

CDR3aa: CASSLTGANVLTF
CDR3nt: TGTGCCAGCAGTTTAACCGGGGCCAACGTCCTGACTTTC
abundance: few
j_gene: TRBJ2-6
v_gene: TRBV27
d_gene: NA

CDR3aa: CASSLETNEKLFF
CDR3nt: TGCGCCAGCAGCTTGGAAACTAATGAAAAACTGTTTTTT
abundance: NA
j_gene: TRBJ1-4
v_gene: TRBV5-1
d_gene: NA

CDR3aa: CASTSLGGTSNGYTF
CDR3nt: TGTGCCAGCACCTCGCTGGGGGGGACATCGAATGGCTACACCTTC
abundance: NA
j_gene: TRBJ1-2
v_gene: TRBV2
d_gene: NA

CDR3aa: CASSLRNGRPTF
CDR3nt: TGTGCCAGCAGCTTACGGAATGGGCGGCCCACCTTC
abundance: NA
j_gene: TRBJ1-2
v_gene: TRBV7-3
d_gene: NA

CDR3aa: CASSVGGPQETQYF
CDR3nt: TGTGCCAGCAGCGTAGGTGGCCCACAAGAGACCCAGTACTTC
abundance: NA
j_gene: TRBJ2-5
v_gene: TRBV9
d_gene: NA

CDR3aa: CASRDRGRIVDEQFF
CDR3nt: TGTGCCAGCAGAGACAGGGGGCGCATTGTGGATGAGCAGTTCTTC
abundance: NA
j_gene: TRBJ2-1
v_gene: TRBV2
d_gene: TRBD1

CDR3aa: CASSRSPSGTDTQYF
CDR3nt: TGTGCCAGCAGTCGGAGTCCGAGCGGGACAGATACGCAGTATTTT
abundance: NA
j_gene: TRBJ2-3
v_gene: TRBV28
d_gene: NA

CDR3aa: CASAGALPNTEAFF
CDR3nt: TGTGCCAGCGCGGGGGCTTTACCTAACACTGAAGCTTTCTTT
abundance: NA
j_gene: TRBJ1-1
v_gene: TRBV6-1
d_gene: NA

CDR3aa: CASSQEPLSGNTIYF
CDR3nt: TGCGCCAGCAGCCAAGAACCACTCTCTGGAAACACCATATATTTT
abundance: NA
j_gene: TRBJ1-3
v_gene: TRBV4-1
d_gene: NA

CDR3aa: CASSQGQVNTEAFF
CDR3nt: TGCGCCAGCAGCCAAGGACAGGTAAACACTGAAGCTTTCTTT
abundance: NA
j_gene: TRBJ1-1
v_gene: TRBV4-1
d_gene: NA

CDR3aa: CASSLFKLGDTQYF
CDR3nt: TGTGCCAGCAGCTTATTCAAGTTGGGAGATACGCAGTATTTT
abundance: NA
j_gene: TRBJ2-3
v_gene: TRBV7-3
d_gene: NA

CDR3aa: CASSLGQGDNYGYTF
CDR3nt: TGTGCCAGCAGCCTCGGACAGGGCGACAACTATGGCTACACCTTC
abundance: once
j_gene: TRBJ1-2
v_gene: TRBV11-3
d_gene: TRBD1

CDR3aa: CASSRDRGRGSSYEQYF
CDR3nt: TGTGCCAGCAGTCGGGACAGGGGCCGCGGCAGCTCCTACGAGCAGTACTTC
abundance: once
j_gene: TRBJ2-7
v_gene: TRBV5-6
d_gene: TRBD1

CDR3aa: CASSTRTSGGVSFF
CDR3nt: TGTGCCAGTAGTACGCGGACTAGCGGGGGGGTGTCGTTCTTC
abundance: NA
j_gene: TRBJ2-1
v_gene: TRBV19
d_gene: TRBD2